The clone carrying this T cell receptor (beta chain) was counted a single time. Its antigen remains unknown. This record comes from a study of T cell repertoires in cytomegalovirus infection. For the study at large: The public TCR beta signatures pointed to both CMV infection and matching HLA type.

Using its own MiXCR run on the reads, TCRdb lists one record per CDR3 protein. The repertoire holds 450,000 to 550,000 distinct CDR3 sequences, with about 17% as singletons. V was pared by 7 bases and J by 9 bases, with 24 bases of the junction left unmatched. The CDR3 runs 18 residues. Germline-derived CDR1 and CDR2 are DFQATT and SNEGSKA (reference sequence). The study's findings and limits: Cumulative frequency (of public TCR beta family members) identified carriers of CMV plus the relevant HLA. There were HLA-C-restricted CMV-specific TCR beta clonotypes dominating the ex vivo response.

The V gene is TRBV20-1, the J gene TRBJ2-1, with 10 positions matching TRBD2. This clonotype was sampled from a human donor in good health (CMV status not recorded). Some clones in this sample may be carry-over from other donors' samples. The sample taken for sequencing was CD8+ T cells from PBMCs. Here the CDR3 DNA reads TGCAGTGTTGAGAGCGGGGGGGGTCTAGCGGTAGGAGGACTTGAGCAGTTCTTC. Translation gives CSVESGGGLAVGGLEQFF.